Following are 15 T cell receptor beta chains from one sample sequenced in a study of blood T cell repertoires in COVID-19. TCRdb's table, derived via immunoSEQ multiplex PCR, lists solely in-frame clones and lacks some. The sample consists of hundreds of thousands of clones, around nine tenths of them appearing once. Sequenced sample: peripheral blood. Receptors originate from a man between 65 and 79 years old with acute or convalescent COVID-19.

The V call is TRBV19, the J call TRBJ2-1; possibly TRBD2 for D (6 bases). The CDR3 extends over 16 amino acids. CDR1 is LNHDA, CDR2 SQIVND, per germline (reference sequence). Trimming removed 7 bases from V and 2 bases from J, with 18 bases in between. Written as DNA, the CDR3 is TGTGCCAGTACCATCCATATAGCGGACCCCTACAATGAGCAGTTCTTC. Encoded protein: CASTIHIADPYNEQFF.

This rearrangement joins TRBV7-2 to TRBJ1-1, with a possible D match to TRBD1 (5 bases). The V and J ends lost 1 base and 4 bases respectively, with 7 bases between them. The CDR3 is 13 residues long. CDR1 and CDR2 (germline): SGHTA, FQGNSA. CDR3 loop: CASSLVRATEAFF. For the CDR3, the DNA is TGTGCCAGCAGCTTAGTCAGGGCCACTGAAGCTTTCTTT.

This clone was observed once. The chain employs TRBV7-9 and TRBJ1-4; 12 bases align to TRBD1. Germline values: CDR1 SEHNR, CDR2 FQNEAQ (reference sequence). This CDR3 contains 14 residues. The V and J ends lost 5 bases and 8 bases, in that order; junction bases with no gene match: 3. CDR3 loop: CASSIGTGGEKLFF. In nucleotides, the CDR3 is TGTGCCAGCAGCATAGGGACAGGGGGCGAAAAACTGTTTTTT.

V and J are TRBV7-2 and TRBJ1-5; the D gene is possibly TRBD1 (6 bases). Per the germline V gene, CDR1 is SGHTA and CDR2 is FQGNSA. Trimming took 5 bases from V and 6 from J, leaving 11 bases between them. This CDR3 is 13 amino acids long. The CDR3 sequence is CASSPRGGQPQHF. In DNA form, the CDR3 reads TGTGCCAGCAGCCCGCGAGGGGGTCAGCCCCAGCATTTT.

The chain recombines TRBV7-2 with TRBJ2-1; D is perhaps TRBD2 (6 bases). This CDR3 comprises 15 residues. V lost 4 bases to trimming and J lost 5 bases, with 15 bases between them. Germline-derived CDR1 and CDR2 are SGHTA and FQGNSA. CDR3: CASSSGLLVNNEQFF. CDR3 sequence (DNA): TGTGCCAGCAGCTCGGGACTCCTTGTCAACAATGAGCAGTTCTTC.

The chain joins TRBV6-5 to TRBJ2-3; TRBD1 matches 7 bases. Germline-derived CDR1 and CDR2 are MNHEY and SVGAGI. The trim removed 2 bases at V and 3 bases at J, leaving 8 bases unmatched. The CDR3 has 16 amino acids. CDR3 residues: CASSYGPTGLTDTQYF. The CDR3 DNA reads TGTGCCAGCAGTTACGGGCCGACAGGGCTTACAGATACGCAGTATTTT.

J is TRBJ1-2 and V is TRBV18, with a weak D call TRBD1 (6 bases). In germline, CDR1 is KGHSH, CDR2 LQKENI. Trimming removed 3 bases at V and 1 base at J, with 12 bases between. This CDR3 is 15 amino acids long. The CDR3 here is CASSPQGQLNYGYTF. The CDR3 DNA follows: TGTGCCAGCTCACCCCAAGGACAGCTTAACTATGGCTACACCTTC.

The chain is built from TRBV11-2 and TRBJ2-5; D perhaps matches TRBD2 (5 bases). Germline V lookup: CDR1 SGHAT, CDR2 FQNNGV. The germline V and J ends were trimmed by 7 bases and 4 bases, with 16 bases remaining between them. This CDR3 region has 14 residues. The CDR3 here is CASTPDRGRETQYF. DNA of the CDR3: TGTGCCAGCACCCCAGATCGGGGTCGAGAGACCCAGTACTTC.

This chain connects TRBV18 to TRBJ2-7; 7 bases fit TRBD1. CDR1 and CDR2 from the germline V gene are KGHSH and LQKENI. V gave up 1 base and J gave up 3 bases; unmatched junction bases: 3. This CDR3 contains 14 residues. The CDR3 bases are TGTGCCAGCTCACCACTCCAGGGGGTCTACGAGCAGTACTTC. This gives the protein CASSPLQGVYEQYF.

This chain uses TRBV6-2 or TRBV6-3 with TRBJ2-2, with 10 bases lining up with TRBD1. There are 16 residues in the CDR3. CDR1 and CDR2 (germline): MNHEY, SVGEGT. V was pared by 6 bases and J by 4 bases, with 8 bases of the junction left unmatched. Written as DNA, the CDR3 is TGTGCCAGCAGCCTGGGACAGGGGTGGTTCACCGGGGAGCTGTTTTTT. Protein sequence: CASSLGQGWFTGELFF.

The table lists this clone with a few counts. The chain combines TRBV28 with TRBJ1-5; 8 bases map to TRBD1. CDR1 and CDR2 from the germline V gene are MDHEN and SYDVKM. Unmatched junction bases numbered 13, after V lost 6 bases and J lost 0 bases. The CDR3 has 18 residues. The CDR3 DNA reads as TGTGCCAGCAGAAACGGACAGGGCTCGGGGTATAGCAATCAGCCCCAGCATTTT. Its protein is CASRNGQGSGYSNQPQHF.

This chain's CDR3 is CASTPGSGVYNEQFF. The CDR3 nucleotides read TGTGCCAGCACCCCGGGTAGCGGGGTTTACAATGAGCAGTTCTTC. The chain uses TRBV2 and TRBJ2-1; TRBD2 aligns across 8 bases. Unmatched junction bases numbered 9, after V lost 7 bases and J lost 4 bases. Per the germline V gene, CDR1 is SNHLY and CDR2 is FYNNEI. The CDR3 is 15 residues long.

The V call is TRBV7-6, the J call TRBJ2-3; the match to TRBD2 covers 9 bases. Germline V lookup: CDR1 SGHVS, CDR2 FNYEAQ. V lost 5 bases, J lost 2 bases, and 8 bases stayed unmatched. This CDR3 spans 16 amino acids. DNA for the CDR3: TGTGCCAGCAGCCAAGTAGCGGGAGATTCCACAGATACGCAGTATTTT. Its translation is CASSQVAGDSTDTQYF.

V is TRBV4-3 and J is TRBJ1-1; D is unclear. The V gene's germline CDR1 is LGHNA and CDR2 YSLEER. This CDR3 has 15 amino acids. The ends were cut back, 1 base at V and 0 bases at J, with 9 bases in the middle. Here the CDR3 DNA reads TGCGCCAGCAGCCAAGGGGCGGGCATGAACACTGAAGCTTTCTTT. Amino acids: CASSQGAGMNTEAFF.

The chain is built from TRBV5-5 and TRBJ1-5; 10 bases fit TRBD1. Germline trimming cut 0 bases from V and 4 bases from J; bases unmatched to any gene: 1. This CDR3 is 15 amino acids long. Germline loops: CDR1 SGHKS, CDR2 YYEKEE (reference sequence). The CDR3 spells CASSLGDRGNQPQHF. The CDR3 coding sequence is TGTGCCAGCAGCTTGGGGGACAGGGGTAATCAGCCCCAGCATTTT.